The 14 T cell receptor beta chains in this list originate from one sample, sequenced in a study of technical replicates of blood from a few donors. Assay: immunoSEQ multiplex PCR; the TCRdb copy retains only in-frame clones and omits some. This repertoire shows approximately 52,000 clones, roughly 84% found once; its top ten account for approximately 5.4%. Material: PBMCs. The receptors were gathered from a human donor in good health. Some clones in this sample may be carry-over from other donors' samples.

The rearrangement links TRBV18 to TRBJ2-6, with a weak D call TRBD2 (6 bases). This CDR3 spans 16 amino acids. V lost 3 bases, J lost 0 bases, and 9 bases lay in between. Germline-derived CDR1 and CDR2 are KGHSH and LQKENI. DNA of the CDR3: TGTGCCAGCTCACCCCCAGCGGGCTCTGGGGCCAACGTCCTGACTTTC. Its protein is CASSPPAGSGANVLTF.

This chain joins TRBV5-8 and TRBJ1-3; a possible D gene is TRBD1 (6 bases). This CDR3 comprises 16 residues. Germline CDR1 is SGHTS and CDR2 is YDEGEE. The V gene lost 0 bases and the J gene lost 4 bases, with 14 bases spanning the gap. The CDR3: CASSLEYRVLGNTIYF. The DNA for the CDR3 is TGTGCCAGCAGCTTGGAGTACAGGGTTCTCGGAAACACCATATATTTT.

V gene TRBV5-6 combines with J gene TRBJ2-3; 7 bases are a match to TRBD1. This CDR3 has 12 residues. V lost 5 bases, J lost 10 bases, and 7 bases stayed unmatched. In germline, CDR1 is SGHDT, CDR2 YYEEEE. The CDR3 protein is CASSYPGQPQYF. In DNA form, the CDR3 reads TGTGCCAGCAGTTATCCGGGACAGCCGCAGTATTTT.

The genes are TRBV6-1 and TRBJ2-7, with 8 bases aligning to TRBD1. Trimming removed 4 bases from V and 6 bases from J; junction bases left unmatched: 8. The CDR3 has 14 amino acids. The germline V gene encodes CDR1 MNHNS and CDR2 SASEGT. The CDR3 region has the DNA TGTGCCAGCAGTGCCCGGGACAGGCTCGCCGAGCAGTACTTC. Protein: CASSARDRLAEQYF.

The chain employs TRBV11-2 and TRBJ1-1; TRBD1 matches at 7 bases. CDR3 length: 15 residues. Per the germline V gene, CDR1 is SGHAT and CDR2 is FQNNGV. V lost 0 bases, J lost 2 bases, and 3 bases stayed unmatched. CDR3 protein: CASSLEAGGNTEAFF. Written as DNA, the CDR3 is TGTGCCAGCAGCTTAGAGGCAGGGGGTAACACTGAAGCTTTCTTT.

The chain carries TRBV6-5 and TRBJ1-5; D possibly corresponds to TRBD1 (5 bases). CDR3 length: 14 residues. Trimming pared 5 bases from V and 0 bases from J, leaving 8 bases between. CDR1 is MNHEY and CDR2 is SVGAGI in the germline V gene. CDR3 bases: TGTGCCAGCAGTCTTGACAGTAGCAATCAGCCCCAGCATTTT. This sequence encodes CASSLDSSNQPQHF.

The genes are TRBV29-1 and TRBJ2-3; D not certain. CDR3 size: 12 residues. Per germline, CDR1 SQVTM and CDR2 ANQGSEA. The V and J ends lost 7 bases and 0 bases respectively, with 8 bases between them. DNA for the CDR3: TGCAGCGCTTCTTCTAGCACAGATACGCAGTATTTT. It specifies CSASSSTDTQYF.

The chain uses TRBV2 and TRBJ1-2; weak D call: TRBD1 (5 bases). The V end was cut by 2 bases, the J end by 4 bases, with 5 bases between. CDR1 and CDR2 (germline): SNHLY, FYNNEI. CDR3 size: 12 residues. For the CDR3, the DNA is TGTGCCAGCAGTGAAAGGGGCTATGGCTACACCTTC. As protein: CASSERGYGYTF.

The chain has TRBV27 and TRBJ1-2, with 7 positions matching TRBD1. CDR3 length equals 14 residues. Germline-derived CDR1 and CDR2 are MNHEY and SMNVEV (reference sequence). V was pared by 5 bases and J by 4 bases, with 7 bases of the junction left unmatched. CDR3 region: CASSPRDRLYGYTF. The CDR3 DNA sequence: TGTGCCAGCAGTCCCCGGGACAGACTCTATGGCTACACCTTC.

This chain links TRBV6-5 with TRBJ2-7, with D unresolved. Germline CDR1 MNHEY, CDR2 SVGAGI. Between the trimmed V and J ends, which lost 4 bases and 4 bases, there was a span of 14 bases. The CDR3 runs 14 residues. The CDR3 reads CASSSIAQYYEQYF. The CDR3 DNA reads TGTGCCAGCAGTTCCATCGCCCAGTATTACGAGCAGTACTTC.

V usage is TRBV7-9 and J usage is TRBJ1-6; D ambiguous. Between the trimmed V and J ends, which lost 4 bases and 7 bases, there was a span of 14 bases. CDR3 size: 15 residues. Germline V gene lookup returns CDR1 SEHNR and CDR2 FQNEAQ (reference sequence). This CDR3 is CASSSGEGANSPLHF. CDR3 bases: TGTGCCAGCAGCTCCGGGGAGGGAGCCAATTCACCCCTCCACTTT.

This chain joins TRBV4-2 and TRBJ2-7; 10 bases align to TRBD2. The germline CDR1 and CDR2 sequences are LGHNA and YNFKEQ. This CDR3 is built from 15 residues. V gave up 0 bases and J gave up 7 bases; unmatched junction bases: 6. The CDR3 sequence is CASSQDIAGGGEQYF. The CDR3 bases are TGTGCCAGCAGCCAAGATATAGCGGGAGGTGGGGAGCAGTACTTC.

The genes are TRBV30 and TRBJ2-7, with TRBD2 matching 7 bases. V was clipped by 5 bases and J by 2 bases; unmatched bases: 6. CDR3 length: 13 amino acids. CDR1 and CDR2 from the germline V gene are GTSNPN and SVGIG (reference sequence). This CDR3 reads CAWSFSGAYEQYF. The DNA of the CDR3 is TGTGCCTGGTCATTCAGCGGGGCCTACGAGCAGTACTTC.

This chain uses TRBV25-1 with TRBJ2-7; 8 positions match TRBD1. This CDR3 is built from 16 residues. CDR1 MGHDK and CDR2 SYGVNS come from the germline V gene. V shed 2 bases, J shed 5 bases, and the junction held 11 bases outside the gene matches. DNA of the CDR3: TGTGCCAGCAGTGAAGGTGTTCAGGGGGCGCAGGACGAGCAGTACTTC. Amino acid sequence: CASSEGVQGAQDEQYF.